The rows below give T cell receptor beta chains drawn from one sample of a study of quantifying T cell responses using KT2 cells. In TCRdb, the UMI-ligation and nested PCR reads were re-called with MiXCR into one record per CDR3 protein. The sample consists of fewer than 50,000 distinct CDR3 sequences, 11% of them appearing once. The sample taken for sequencing was PBMCs spiked with cells of the T cell clone KT2. The source is a human donor. CDR3s leave out the opening cysteine and the closing phenylalanine or tryptophan. D genes are given only for firm matches.

v_gene: TRBV2; j_gene: TRBJ1-1; d_gene: TRBD1; CDR3aa: ATRGDRNMNTEAF
v_gene: TRBV20-1; j_gene: TRBJ2-5; d_gene: NA; CDR3aa: SARDGVRAGETQY
v_gene: TRBV5-4; j_gene: TRBJ2-3; d_gene: NA; CDR3aa: ASSLGQGIDTQY
v_gene: TRBV25-1; j_gene: TRBJ1-6; d_gene: TRBD1; CDR3aa: ASLPTGPNSPLH
v_gene: TRBV6-5; j_gene: TRBJ2-2; d_gene: NA; CDR3aa: ASSYDRTNTGELF
v_gene: TRBV27; j_gene: TRBJ2-1; d_gene: TRBD1; CDR3aa: ASSPISDRGDNEQF
v_gene: TRBV12-3/TRBV12-4; j_gene: TRBJ1-2; d_gene: TRBD1; CDR3aa: ATSSRQGSKPGYT
v_gene: TRBV16; j_gene: TRBJ1-1; d_gene: NA; CDR3aa: ASSQSRGEYTEAF
v_gene: TRBV5-1; j_gene: TRBJ2-5; d_gene: NA; CDR3aa: ASSLVASPQETQY
v_gene: TRBV30; j_gene: TRBJ1-2; d_gene: NA; CDR3aa: AWSVRRGSGGYT
v_gene: TRBV7-3; j_gene: TRBJ2-1; d_gene: NA; CDR3aa: ASSPSKASYNEQF
v_gene: TRBV4-2; j_gene: TRBJ2-7; d_gene: TRBD2; CDR3aa: ASSQELVSGITYEQY
v_gene: TRBV20-1; j_gene: TRBJ1-1; d_gene: NA; CDR3aa: SAGGTSLNTEAF
v_gene: TRBV4-3; j_gene: TRBJ2-1; d_gene: TRBD2; CDR3aa: ASSQDWTSEPYNEQF
v_gene: TRBV6-5; j_gene: TRBJ2-1; d_gene: TRBD2; CDR3aa: ASSYSPLAGVYNEQF
v_gene: TRBV12-3/TRBV12-4; j_gene: TRBJ1-2; d_gene: NA; CDR3aa: ASSIYPGDYGYT
v_gene: TRBV9; j_gene: TRBJ2-3; d_gene: TRBD2; CDR3aa: ASSGGLAEATDTQY
v_gene: TRBV18; j_gene: TRBJ2-7; d_gene: NA; CDR3aa: ASSPDPSYEQY
v_gene: TRBV5-1; j_gene: TRBJ2-3; d_gene: NA; CDR3aa: ASRAGNTDTQY
v_gene: TRBV6-2/TRBV6-3; j_gene: TRBJ2-1; d_gene: NA; CDR3aa: ASSAPAGYYNEQF
v_gene: TRBV4-2; j_gene: TRBJ1-4; d_gene: TRBD1; CDR3aa: ASSRMTGTNEKLF
v_gene: TRBV7-7; j_gene: TRBJ2-3; d_gene: TRBD1; CDR3aa: ASSPGGQGTDTQY
v_gene: TRBV28; j_gene: TRBJ2-3; d_gene: NA; CDR3aa: ASSLSRGRKD
v_gene: TRBV20-1; j_gene: TRBJ2-7; d_gene: NA; CDR3aa: SASRQGSSYEQY
v_gene: TRBV7-3; j_gene: TRBJ2-1; d_gene: NA; CDR3aa: ASSQTTGTNEQF
v_gene: TRBV4-1; j_gene: TRBJ2-4; d_gene: NA; CDR3aa: ASSPGTPIRQNIQY